The 26 T cell receptor beta chains given below trace back to one sample, sequenced in a study of T cell responses to AZD1222 COVID-19 vaccine. Method: immunoSEQ multiplex PCR; TCRdb's copy keeps in-frame clones and lacks some. In the table there are roughly 120,000 clones, approximately 90% of which are singletons. The sequenced sample was peripheral blood, obtained 28 days after the second AZD1222 dose. Receptor source: an adult who received the AZD1222 COVID-19 vaccine.

The chain carries TRBV6-5 and TRBJ1-2; D is uncertain. From germline, CDR1 is MNHEY and CDR2 SVGAGI. The V gene lost 6 bases and the J gene lost 8 bases, with 16 bases spanning the gap. This CDR3 region has 13 residues. CDR3 amino acids: CASRSGQSRGYTF. As DNA, the CDR3 is TGTGCCAGCAGAAGCGGGCAGTCAAGGGGCTACACCTTC.

The chain links TRBV5-6 to TRBJ1-5; 9 bases match TRBD1. The germline V gene encodes CDR1 SGHDT and CDR2 YYEEEE. This CDR3 comprises 16 residues. The J segment lost 0 bases and the V segment lost 3 bases, leaving 4 bases of the junction unmatched. In DNA, the CDR3 is TGTGCCAGCAGCTCTGACAGGGGGTATAGCAATCAGCCCCAGCATTTT. Translation: CASSSDRGYSNQPQHF.

V gene TRBV28 combines with J gene TRBJ2-3; D gene unclear. Deletions cut 5 bases from V and 2 bases from J, with 8 bases between. Germline values: CDR1 MDHEN, CDR2 SYDVKM. The CDR3 consists of 13 residues. The CDR3 nucleotides read TGTGCCAGCAGTCCGAGTCCCACAGATACGCAGTATTTT. This gives the protein CASSPSPTDTQYF.

CDR3 sequence reads: CASNYRGLETEAFF. CDR3 in DNA: TGTGCCAGCAATTACAGGGGGCTAGAGACTGAAGCTTTCTTT. The chain carries TRBV27 and TRBJ1-1; 9 nucleotides match TRBD1. The CDR3 has 14 residues. The J segment lost 5 bases and the V segment lost 7 bases, leaving 8 bases of the junction unmatched. The germline V gene has CDR1 MNHEY and CDR2 SMNVEV (reference sequence).

This clone showed up just a few times. The J gene is TRBJ2-7, the V gene TRBV19; D ambiguous. Germline CDR1 is LNHDA and CDR2 is SQIVND (reference sequence). With 2 bases removed from V and 7 bases from J, the gap between germline ends came to 15 bases. The CDR3 totals 14 residues. Here the CDR3 reads CASSILWQDGEQYF. Here the CDR3 DNA reads TGTGCCAGTAGTATATTGTGGCAGGATGGAGAGCAGTACTTC.

The chain joins TRBV2 to TRBJ1-5; D gene ambiguous. The germline gives CDR1 SNHLY, CDR2 FYNNEI. Trimming left V 4 bases short and J 4 bases short, with 11 bases between. The CDR3 spans 14 residues. This CDR3 is CASSGLRRNQPQHF. In nucleotides, the CDR3 is TGTGCCAGCAGTGGCCTCAGGAGAAATCAGCCCCAGCATTTT.

In nucleotides, the CDR3 is TGTGCCACCAGCAGAGGGGGACTCAATGAAAAACTGTTTTTT. It specifies CATSRGGLNEKLFF. V and J are TRBV15 and TRBJ1-4; the D gene is possibly TRBD1 (5 bases). CDR3 length equals 14 residues. CDR1 and CDR2 from the germline V gene are LNHNV and YYDKDF (reference sequence). The V gene lost 1 base and the J gene lost 5 bases, with 8 bases spanning the gap. The full variable domain, its missing parts supplied by reference TRBV15 and TRBJ1-4, is DAMVIQNPRYQVTQFGKPVTLSCSQTLNHNVMYWYQQKSSQAPKLLFHYYDKDFNNEADTPDNFQSRRPNTSFCFLDIRSPGLGDTAMYLCATSRGGLNEKLFFGSGTQLSVL.

This rearrangement joins TRBV29-1 to TRBJ2-2; D is ambiguous. Trimming pared 3 bases from V and 3 bases from J, leaving 17 bases between. The CDR3 consists of 16 residues. Germline V gives CDR1 SQVTM, CDR2 ANQGSEA. CDR3 coding DNA: TGCAGCGTTGATGTAACATCCCGTCTGCACACCGGGGAGCTGTTTTTT. Residues: CSVDVTSRLHTGELFF.

The chain carries TRBV20-1 and TRBJ1-6, with D perhaps TRBD1 (6 bases). Germline lookup yields CDR1 DFQATT and CDR2 SNEGSKA (reference sequence). There are 14 residues in the CDR3. Trimming took 3 bases from V and 10 from J, leaving 16 bases between them. CDR3 coding DNA: TGCAGTGCTAGTGCAGGGGAAGCGTACTCACCCCTCCACTTT. Its translation: CSASAGEAYSPLHF.

The V gene is TRBV28, the J gene TRBJ1-6; D remains ambiguous. The CDR3 has 14 amino acids. The ends were cut back, 2 bases at V and 9 bases at J, with 11 bases in the middle. Germline V gives CDR1 MDHEN, CDR2 SYDVKM. CDR3 sequence (DNA): TGTGCCAGCAGTTTAAATTTCGAAGGTTCACCCCTCCACTTT. Its translation: CASSLNFEGSPLHF.

The chain links TRBV28 to TRBJ1-5, with unresolved D. The V gene lost 5 bases and the J gene lost 5 bases, with 7 bases spanning the gap. This CDR3 is built from 12 residues. Germline loops: CDR1 MDHEN, CDR2 SYDVKM. The CDR3 coding sequence is TGTGCCAGCAGTACTACAGATCAGCCCCAGCATTTT. It codes for CASSTTDQPQHF.

V and J are TRBV28 and TRBJ1-5; 12 positions agree with TRBD1. The germline V gene has CDR1 MDHEN and CDR2 SYDVKM. This CDR3 has 15 amino acids. V dropped 4 bases and J dropped 5; count of bases not matched to a gene: 3. Written as DNA, the CDR3 is TGTGCCAGCAGTTCGGGACAGGGGGCCTATCAGCCCCAGCATTTT. Its translation: CASSSGQGAYQPQHF.

The V call is TRBV6-5, the J call TRBJ1-2; no definite D call. Trimming pared 6 bases from V and 6 bases from J, leaving 17 bases between. The CDR3 covers 14 residues. The germline V gene has CDR1 MNHEY and CDR2 SVGAGI. CDR3 DNA sequence: TGTGCCAGCAGAGATGGATGGGTTTCAGATGGCTACACCTTC. Its protein is CASRDGWVSDGYTF.

V usage is TRBV28 and J usage is TRBJ2-7; perhaps TRBD1 as D (6 bases). Germline V gene data show CDR1 as MDHEN and CDR2 as SYDVKM. With 2 bases removed from V and 2 bases from J, the gap between germline ends came to 7 bases. The CDR3 runs 13 residues. The CDR3 coding sequence is TGTGCCAGCAGTTTAACAGGGACCTACGAGCAGTACTTC. Translation: CASSLTGTYEQYF.

V is TRBV19 and J is TRBJ1-1; TRBD1 might be the D (5 bases). Germline V lookup: CDR1 LNHDA, CDR2 SQIVND (reference sequence). The V end was cut by 5 bases, the J end by 2 bases, with 12 bases between. The CDR3 spans 14 residues. CDR3 region: CASSAPQGNTEAFF. Written as DNA, the CDR3 is TGTGCCAGTAGTGCTCCTCAGGGTAACACTGAAGCTTTCTTT.

The rearrangement uses TRBV27 and TRBJ2-1; D not certain. Germline V gene data show CDR1 as MNHEY and CDR2 as SMNVEV (reference sequence). CDR3 length: 14 residues. V shed 4 bases and J shed 0 bases, with 7 bases lying between them. CDR3 coding DNA: TGTGCCAGCAGTTACCAGAGCTCCTACAATGAGCAGTTCTTC. This gives the protein CASSYQSSYNEQFF.

The genes are TRBV5-1 and TRBJ1-2, with 8 bases lining up with TRBD1. The CDR3 is 16 residues long. V trimming: 0 bases; J trimming: 5 bases; junction bases outside the gene matches: 9. Germline-derived CDR1 and CDR2 are SGHRS and YFSETQ. The CDR3 region is CASSLVSGQAFYGYTF. CDR3 nucleotides: TGCGCCAGCAGCTTGGTATCGGGACAGGCGTTTTATGGCTACACCTTC.

The rearrangement links TRBV6-5 to TRBJ1-2; maybe TRBD1 (6 bases). In germline, CDR1 is MNHEY, CDR2 SVGAGI. CDR3 length: 14 residues. V dropped 2 bases and J dropped 8 bases, with 15 bases sitting between them. The CDR3 protein is CASSYGRGQMGYTF. In DNA form, the CDR3 reads TGTGCCAGCAGTTACGGCCGGGGGCAAATGGGCTACACCTTC.

The J gene is TRBJ1-2, the V gene TRBV7-9; D uncertain. V gave up 1 base and J gave up 2 bases, with 11 bases separating them. Germline V gene sequence: CDR1 SEHNR, CDR2 FQNEAQ (reference sequence). The CDR3 runs 15 residues. The CDR3 region is CASSLELLGNYGYTF. The CDR3 nucleotides read TGTGCCAGCAGCTTAGAATTATTGGGGAACTATGGCTACACCTTC.

The chain recombines TRBV18 with TRBJ1-1; D ambiguous. V lost 1 base, J lost 3 bases, and 9 bases lay in between. Germline lookup yields CDR1 KGHSH and CDR2 LQKENI. The CDR3 has 14 residues. CDR3 coding DNA: TGTGCCAGCTCACCACAGGGAATCCACACTGAAGCTTTCTTT. Its protein product is CASSPQGIHTEAFF.

Here the CDR3 reads CASSLDGGSNQPQHF. CDR3 bases: TGTGCCAGCAGCTTAGATGGGGGGAGCAATCAGCCCCAGCATTTT. The chain recombines TRBV11-2 with TRBJ1-5; the D gene is possibly TRBD1 (5 bases). The CDR3 length is 15 residues. V was trimmed by 0 bases and J by 1 base, leaving 7 bases between them. The germline V gene has CDR1 SGHAT and CDR2 FQNNGV.

The rearrangement links TRBV7-2 to TRBJ2-3, with D perhaps TRBD1 (5 bases). CDR1 is SGHTA, CDR2 FQGNSA, per germline. CDR3 length: 14 residues. V was trimmed by 0 bases and J by 6 bases, leaving 10 bases between them. This CDR3 is CASSLAPGSDTQYF. CDR3 coding DNA: TGTGCCAGCAGCTTAGCCCCAGGGTCCGATACGCAGTATTTT.

The chain combines TRBV19 with TRBJ1-6; D ambiguous. Germline V CDR1 and CDR2: LNHDA, SQIVND (reference sequence). The ends were cut back, 5 bases at V and 0 bases at J, with 5 bases in the middle. This CDR3 has 14 amino acids. CDR3 residues: CASSSSSYNSPLHF. CDR3 nucleotide sequence: TGTGCCAGTAGTTCCAGCTCCTATAATTCACCCCTCCACTTT. The whole variable domain, remainder taken from reference TRBV19 and TRBJ1-6, is DGGITQSPKYLFRKEGQNVTLSCEQNLNHDAMYWYRQDPGQGLRLIYYSQIVNDFQKGDIAEGYSVSREKKESFPLTVTSAQKNPTAFYLCASSSSSYNSPLHFGNGTRLTVT.

This chain links TRBV5-6 with TRBJ1-4; D not resolved. V lost 0 bases, J lost 8 bases, and 5 bases lay in between. Germline V gives CDR1 SGHDT, CDR2 YYEEEE. The CDR3 loop spans 12 amino acids. The chain's CDR3 is CASSLGGEKLFF. The CDR3 DNA sequence: TGTGCCAGCAGCTTGGGCGGGGAAAAACTGTTTTTT.

The chain employs TRBV19 and TRBJ2-1; no reliable D call. This CDR3 contains 16 residues. The germline V gene encodes CDR1 LNHDA and CDR2 SQIVND (reference sequence). V was clipped by 8 bases and J by 4 bases, with 21 bases between them. The CDR3 sequence is CASAEDPFIDYNEQFF. The CDR3 DNA follows: TGTGCCAGTGCAGAGGACCCGTTCATTGATTACAATGAGCAGTTCTTC.

The chain joins TRBV6-2 or TRBV6-3 to TRBJ1-6, with 9 bases that match TRBD1. The CDR3 contains 17 residues. Germline CDR1 reads MNHEY; CDR2 reads SVGEGT. With 5 bases clipped from V and 0 bases from J, the junction kept 5 bases outside the gene matches. CDR3: CASSHGTGSSYNSPLHF. CDR3 in DNA: TGTGCCAGCAGTCACGGGACAGGGAGCTCCTATAATTCACCCCTCCACTTT.